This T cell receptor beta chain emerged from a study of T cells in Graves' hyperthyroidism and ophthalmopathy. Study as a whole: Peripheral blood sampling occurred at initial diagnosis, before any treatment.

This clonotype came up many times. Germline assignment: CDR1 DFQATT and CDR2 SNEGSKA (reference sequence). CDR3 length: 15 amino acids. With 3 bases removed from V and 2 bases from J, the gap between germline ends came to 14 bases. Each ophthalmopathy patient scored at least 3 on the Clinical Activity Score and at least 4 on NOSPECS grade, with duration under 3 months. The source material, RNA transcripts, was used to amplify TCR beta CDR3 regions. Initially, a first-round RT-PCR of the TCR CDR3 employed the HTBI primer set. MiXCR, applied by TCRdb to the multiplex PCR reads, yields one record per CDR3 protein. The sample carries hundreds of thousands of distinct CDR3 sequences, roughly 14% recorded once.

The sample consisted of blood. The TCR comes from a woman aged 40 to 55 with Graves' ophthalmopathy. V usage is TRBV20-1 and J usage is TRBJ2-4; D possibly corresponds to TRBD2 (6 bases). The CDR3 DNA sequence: TGCAGTGCTAGCGGGGACGGACTATCCAAAAACATTCAGTACTTC. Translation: CSASGDGLSKNIQYF.